The 16 T cell receptor beta chains reported below all come from one sample, sequenced in a study of graft-versus-host responses after intestinal transplantation (dated by TCRdb to the early 2020s). Library generation was performed with the immunoSEQ multiplex PCR assay. The source is immuneACCESS, and TCRdb retained only in-frame sequences with V and J called. Part of the clones is not carried over; for the studies checked, unresolved V genes explain less than half of this, and the remainder is unexplained. In this sample the table shows under 20,000 clones, 85% to 95% of which occur a single time. Of the sample, about 0.79% is held by the ten largest clones. The sequencing used PBMCs, collected 23 days after intestinal transplant. These receptors all come from a human patient who received an intestinal transplant, so some T cells may come from the graft donor.

A few counts support this clone. The V and J genes are TRBV6-5 and TRBJ2-7, with TRBD1 matching over 10 bases. The V gene's germline CDR1 is MNHEY and CDR2 SVGAGI. The V gene end was trimmed by 2 bases and the J gene end by 3 bases; junction bases not matched to a gene: 4. The CDR3 spans 15 residues. The CDR3 region has the DNA TGTGCCAGCAGTTACGGACAGGGGGACCACTACGAGCAGTACTTC. This encodes CASSYGQGDHYEQYF.

The chain carries TRBV2 and TRBJ2-5; 16 bases agree with TRBD2. V was clipped by 5 bases and J by 5 bases; unmatched bases: 11. The germline V gene encodes CDR1 SNHLY and CDR2 FYNNEI. The CDR3 is 18 amino acids. The CDR3 loop reads CASSTTPGLAGGKETQYF. DNA for the CDR3: TGTGCCAGCAGTACTACTCCGGGACTAGCGGGAGGGAAGGAGACCCAGTACTTC.

The chain couples TRBV27 to TRBJ2-3; D is unresolved. Trimming pared 9 bases from V and 4 bases from J, leaving 11 bases between. Per the germline V gene, CDR1 is MNHEY and CDR2 is SMNVEV (reference sequence). CDR3 length equals 12 residues. CDR3 sequence reads: CASSRGADTQYF. Written as DNA, the CDR3 is TGTGCCAGTTCCCGCGGCGCAGATACGCAGTATTTT.

The CDR3 DNA follows: TGTGCCAGCAGTGAACAGGGGGAGACCCAGTACTTC. Its translation: CASSEQGETQYF. The chain links TRBV25-1 to TRBJ2-5; D is perhaps TRBD1 (6 bases). Germline CDR1 MGHDK, CDR2 SYGVNS. Trimming cost V 2 bases and J 5 bases, with 6 bases left between them. The CDR3 sequence is 12 residues long.

The V call is TRBV7-2, the J call TRBJ2-1; D remains unclear. This CDR3 is 12 amino acids long. V lost 5 bases to trimming and J lost 9 bases, with 11 bases between them. Looked up from germline, CDR1 is SGHTA and CDR2 is FQGNSA. CDR3: CASSQEYGEQFF. The CDR3, as DNA: TGTGCCAGCAGCCAGGAGTACGGTGAGCAGTTCTTC.

The V call is TRBV10-3, the J call TRBJ1-2, with TRBD1 matching over 9 bases. Germline V CDR1 and CDR2: ENHRY, SYGVKD. The CDR3 is made up of 16 amino acids. Germline trimming cut 0 bases from V and 1 base from J; bases unmatched to any gene: 3. CDR3 sequence reads: CAISESTGGRNYGYTF. The DNA for the CDR3 is TGTGCCATCAGTGAGTCGACAGGGGGTCGTAACTATGGCTACACCTTC.

The chain employs TRBV27 and TRBJ2-7; TRBD1 is a possible D gene (5 bases). The ends were cut back, 2 bases at V and 6 bases at J, with 17 bases in the middle. This CDR3 has 15 amino acids. CDR1 is MNHEY and CDR2 is SMNVEV in the germline V gene (reference sequence). CDR3 sequence reads: CASSLQTGLGSEQYF. CDR3 coding DNA: TGTGCCAGCAGTTTACAAACAGGATTAGGCTCCGAGCAGTACTTC.

This chain joins TRBV5-1 and TRBJ1-2, with TRBD1 as a possible D gene (6 bases). Germline CDR1 is SGHRS and CDR2 is YFSETQ. Trimming took 4 bases from V and 0 from J, leaving 13 bases between them. The CDR3 totals 15 residues. CDR3 loop: CASSLGQRANYGYTF. As DNA, the CDR3 is TGCGCCAGCAGCCTAGGACAGAGAGCTAACTATGGCTACACCTTC.

The chain carries TRBV27 and TRBJ2-1; a weak D match, TRBD2 (6 bases). The CDR3 runs to 16 residues. CDR1 and CDR2 (germline): MNHEY, SMNVEV (reference sequence). The V end lost 4 bases, the J end lost 5 bases, and 18 bases lay between the germline ends. CDR3 bases: TGTGCCAGCAGTTATCTACTAGCAGGCCCGCACAATGAGCAGTTCTTC. It codes for CASSYLLAGPHNEQFF.

The chain employs TRBV9 and TRBJ2-5; a weak D match, TRBD1 (5 bases). CDR1 is SGDLS and CDR2 is YYNGEE in the germline V gene. The V end lost 0 bases, the J end lost 1 base, and 16 bases lay between the germline ends. CDR3 length: 17 residues. The CDR3 DNA reads as TGTGCCAGCAGCGTAGAGGGTGGGGCTGGGGCCCAAGAGACCCAGTACTTC. Protein sequence: CASSVEGGAGAQETQYF.

The V and J genes are TRBV5-1 and TRBJ2-5, with D unclear. Trimming removed 4 bases at V and 5 bases at J, with 18 bases between. CDR3 length: 15 amino acids. The V gene's germline CDR1 is SGHRS and CDR2 YFSETQ. CDR3: CASSPNPMGDETQYF. CDR3 bases: TGCGCCAGCAGCCCGAACCCCATGGGTGACGAGACCCAGTACTTC.

Here the CDR3 reads CASSPLDRGGGYTF. CDR3 DNA: TGTGCCAGCTCACCCCTGGACAGGGGAGGTGGCTACACCTTC. The rearrangement uses TRBV18 and TRBJ1-2, with 9 bases that match TRBD1. Germline CDR1 and CDR2: KGHSH and LQKENI. V lost 3 bases, J lost 7 bases, and 6 bases stayed unmatched. This CDR3 has 14 residues.

V and J are TRBV27 and TRBJ2-1, with D perhaps matching TRBD2 (5 bases). Trimming shortened V by 2 bases and J by 10 bases, and 12 bases separated the two germline ends. The germline gives CDR1 MNHEY, CDR2 SMNVEV (reference sequence). This CDR3 contains 13 residues. As DNA, the CDR3 is TGTGCCAGCAGTTTACGTTTGGCTAGCGAGCAGTTCTTC. Its protein product is CASSLRLASEQFF.

The chain is built from TRBV7-6 and TRBJ1-1, with TRBD1 matching 11 bases. There are 15 residues in the CDR3. The germline V gene has CDR1 SGHVS and CDR2 FNYEAQ. The ends lost 5 bases at V and 6 bases at J; junction bases unmatched: 8. CDR3 protein: CASSLPPGQGAEAFF. As DNA, the CDR3 is TGTGCCAGCAGCCTCCCGCCGGGACAGGGGGCTGAAGCTTTCTTT. Full variable domain (missing parts from reference TRBV7-6 and TRBJ1-1): GAGVSQSPRYKVTKRGQDVALRCDPISGHVSLYWYRQALGQGPEFLTYFNYEAQQDKSGLPNDRFSAERPEGSISTLTIQRTEQRDSAMYRCASSLPPGQGAEAFFGQGTRLTVV.

The count of this clone is one. The genes are TRBV7-2 and TRBJ2-7; 9 nucleotides agree with TRBD2. The CDR3 is 14 amino acids. Germline V lookup: CDR1 SGHTA, CDR2 FQGNSA. V trimming: 7 bases; J trimming: 1 base; junction bases outside the gene matches: 5. The CDR3 region is CASNSGGGSYEQYF. CDR3 DNA sequence: TGTGCCAGCAATAGCGGGGGTGGATCCTACGAGCAGTACTTC.

The J gene is TRBJ2-7, the V gene TRBV7-8; D not resolved. The CDR3 is made up of 12 amino acids. Trimming left V 4 bases short and J 7 bases short, with 11 bases between. Germline values: CDR1 SGHVS, CDR2 FQNEAQ. CDR3 loop: CASSSPAGEQYF. The CDR3 coding sequence is TGTGCCAGCAGCTCCCCCGCCGGGGAGCAGTACTTC.